The source of this T cell receptor (beta chain) is a study of T cells expressing NK-cell markers. Study at large: The study sequenced eight donors, seven HCMV-seropositive and one seronegative. Whole-study results and caveats: Certain NKG2C+ T cell clones were expanded, and their HCMV specificity remained unclear. Also leading the CD3+CD56-NKG2C+ fraction in a handful of donors were these clonotypes.

Germline lookup yields CDR1 SEHNR and CDR2 FQNEAQ (reference sequence). The CDR3 totals 13 residues. The cDNA for TCR beta came from 5'RACE template switching with UMIs. For each CDR3 protein, TCRdb gives one entry from its re-call of the 5' RACE reads, without DNA. There are hundreds of thousands of distinct CDR3 sequences in the sample, with around 4.3% held by the top ten. A remark on this clonotype: The antigen is not known.

Material: blood T cells: a sorted CD56 or NKG2C T cell subset, CD4+ or CD8+ T cells, or bulk PBMC T cells (not recorded which). The receptor was derived from a woman between 18 and 75 years old in good health. The J gene is TRBJ2-1, the V gene TRBV7-9. This CDR3 is CASRLAGVNEQFF.